This T cell receptor (beta chain) stems from a study of early T cells in non-severe SARS-CoV-2 infection. The germline gives CDR1 SNHLY, CDR2 FYNNEI. The CDR3 sequence is 13 residues long. The ends lost 5 bases at V and 8 bases at J; junction bases unmatched: 8. cDNA molecules, individually, were tagged with unique molecular identifiers. Each CDR3 protein gets one entry after TCRdb re-called the 5' RACE reads with MiXCR. The top ten clones hold around 3.7% of a sample with about 110,000 distinct CDR3 sequences, 10% to 15% of them seen once. Sample: whole blood, taken at baseline. The chain links TRBV2 to TRBJ1-1; 7 bases agree with TRBD1. This receptor was taken from an adult who was a healthcare worker with PCR-confirmed SARS-CoV-2 infection or an uninfected control (not recorded which). The CDR3 spells CASSPQGKGEAFF. The CDR3 DNA reads as TGTGCCAGCAGTCCACAGGGGAAAGGGGAAGCTTTCTTT.